Given below is one T cell receptor beta chain in context. Method: immunoSEQ multiplex PCR; TCRdb's copy keeps in-frame clones and lacks some. Of 2,500,000 or so clones listed, about 92% were seen once; the top ten hold roughly 0.13%. This sample stems from a study of shared clonotypes between healthy human individuals. This CDR3 has 21 amino acids. Germline values: CDR1 SGHRS, CDR2 YFSETQ. With 0 bases clipped from V and 3 bases from J, the junction kept 19 bases outside the gene matches. This chain connects TRBV5-1 to TRBJ2-4; TRBD2 matches at 9 bases. The receptor comes from a man between 18 and 29 years old in good health. Sequencing was performed on naive CD4+ T cells sorted from blood. The sample's subset: CD45RA+ positively selected. The CDR3 bases are TGCGCCAGCAGCTTGGGGCGAAGCACTGCGGGGGGGCCTGTTGGCAAAAACATTCAGTACTTC. The encoded protein is CASSLGRSTAGGPVGKNIQYF.